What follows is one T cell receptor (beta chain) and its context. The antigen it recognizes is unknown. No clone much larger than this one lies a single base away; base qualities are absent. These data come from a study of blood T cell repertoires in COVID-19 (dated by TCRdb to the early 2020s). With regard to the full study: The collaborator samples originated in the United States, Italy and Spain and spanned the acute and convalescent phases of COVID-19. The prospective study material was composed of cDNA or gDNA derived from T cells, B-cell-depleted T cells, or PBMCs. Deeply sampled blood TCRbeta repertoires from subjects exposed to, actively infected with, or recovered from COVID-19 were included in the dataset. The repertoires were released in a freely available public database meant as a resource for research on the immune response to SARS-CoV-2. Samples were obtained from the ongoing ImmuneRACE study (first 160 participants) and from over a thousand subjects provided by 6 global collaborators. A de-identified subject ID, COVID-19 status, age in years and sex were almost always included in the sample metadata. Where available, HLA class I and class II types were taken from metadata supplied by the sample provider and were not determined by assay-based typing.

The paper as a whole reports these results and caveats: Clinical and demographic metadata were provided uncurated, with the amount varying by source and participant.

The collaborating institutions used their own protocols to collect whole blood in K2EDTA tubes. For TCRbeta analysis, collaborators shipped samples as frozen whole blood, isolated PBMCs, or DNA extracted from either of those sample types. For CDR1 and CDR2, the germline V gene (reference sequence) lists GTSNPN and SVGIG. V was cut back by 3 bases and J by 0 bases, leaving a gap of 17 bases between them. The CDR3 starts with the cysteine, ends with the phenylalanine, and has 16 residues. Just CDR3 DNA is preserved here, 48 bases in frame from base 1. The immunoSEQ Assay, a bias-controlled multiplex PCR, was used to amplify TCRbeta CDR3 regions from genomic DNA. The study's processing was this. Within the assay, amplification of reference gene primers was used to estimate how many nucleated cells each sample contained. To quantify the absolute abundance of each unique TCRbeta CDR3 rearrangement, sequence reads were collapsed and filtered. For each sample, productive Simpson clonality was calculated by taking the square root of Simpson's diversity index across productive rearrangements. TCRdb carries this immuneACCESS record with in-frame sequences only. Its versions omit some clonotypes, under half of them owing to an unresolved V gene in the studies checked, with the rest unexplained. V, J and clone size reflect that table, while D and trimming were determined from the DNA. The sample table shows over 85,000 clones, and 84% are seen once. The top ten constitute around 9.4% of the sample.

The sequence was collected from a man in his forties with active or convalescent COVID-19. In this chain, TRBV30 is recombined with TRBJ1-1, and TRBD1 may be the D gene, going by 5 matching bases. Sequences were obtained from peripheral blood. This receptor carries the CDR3 CAWSPQGQPLNTEAFF. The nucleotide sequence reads TGTGCCTGGAGCCCCCAGGGCCAACCATTGAACACTGAAGCTTTCTTT.